The 12 T cell receptor beta chains below were found in one sample sequenced in a study of blood T cell repertoires in COVID-19 (dated by TCRdb to the early 2020s). The library was generated by the immunoSEQ multiplex PCR assay. Entries here come from immuneACCESS through TCRdb and include only in-frame sequences with V and J called. Some clones fail to appear in such tables; in the studies checked, an unresolved V gene covers under half of the shortfall, and the cause of the remainder is unknown. In this sample the table shows 45,000 to 70,000 clones, about 89% of which occur a single time. In total, the top ten clones hold more than 13% of the sample. Source material: peripheral blood. Receptors originate from a woman aged 60 to 75 with active COVID-19.

The chain is built from TRBV5-1 and TRBJ2-5; TRBD2 is a possible D gene (6 bases). V gave up 3 bases and J gave up 2 bases, with 14 bases separating them. The germline gives CDR1 SGHRS, CDR2 YFSETQ. The CDR3 consists of 15 residues. The CDR3 bases are TGCGCCAGCAGCTCCGTCGGAGGGAATCAAGAGACCCAGTACTTC. Translating gives CASSSVGGNQETQYF.

This sequence joins TRBV5-4 and TRBJ2-5; a weak D match, TRBD1 (7 bases). The V end lost 4 bases, the J end lost 2 bases, and 12 bases lay between the germline ends. Germline V gene data show CDR1 as SGHNT and CDR2 as YYREEE (reference sequence). The CDR3 is 14 amino acids. CDR3 protein: CASSAGTEQETQYF. The CDR3 bases are TGTGCCAGCAGCGCGGGGACAGAGCAAGAGACCCAGTACTTC.

The chain recombines TRBV18 with TRBJ1-1, with TRBD1 matching 7 bases. The J segment lost 2 bases and the V segment lost 3 bases, leaving 3 bases of the junction unmatched. The CDR3 totals 14 residues. From germline, CDR1 is KGHSH and CDR2 LQKENI. CDR3 in DNA: TGTGCCAGCTCACCGGGACAGACAAACACTGAAGCTTTCTTT. This codes for CASSPGQTNTEAFF. The full variable domain, its missing parts supplied by reference TRBV18 and TRBJ1-1, is NAGVMQNPRHLVRRRGQEARLRCSPMKGHSHVYWYRQLPEEGLKFMVYLQKENIIDESGMPKERFSAEFPKEGPSILRIQQVVRGDSAAYFCASSPGQTNTEAFFGQGTRLTVV.

The V and J genes are TRBV5-8 and TRBJ1-1; the D gene is possibly TRBD1 (5 bases). The CDR3 consists of 17 residues. The V gene's germline CDR1 is SGHTS and CDR2 YDEGEE. Trimming removed 3 bases from V and 0 bases from J, with 18 bases in between. The CDR3 nucleotides read TGTGCCAGCAGCTCAATCGCAGGGATAAGCATGAACACTGAAGCTTTCTTT. Translated: CASSSIAGISMNTEAFF.

The genes are TRBV2 and TRBJ1-1; 7 nucleotides align to TRBD1. Trimming removed 0 bases from V and 6 bases from J; junction bases left unmatched: 7. This CDR3 is 15 amino acids long. Germline CDR1 SNHLY, CDR2 FYNNEI. The CDR3 is CASSEARGQFAEAFF. CDR3 DNA sequence: TGTGCCAGCAGTGAAGCTAGGGGGCAATTCGCTGAAGCTTTCTTT.

For the CDR3, the DNA is TGTGCCACCAGTGACCGAGGACAGTCTGAAGCTTTCTTT. This sequence encodes CATSDRGQSEAFF. The chain combines TRBV24-1 with TRBJ1-1; a possible D gene is TRBD1 (6 bases). From germline, CDR1 is KGHDR and CDR2 SFDVKD. With 4 bases removed from V and 6 bases from J, the gap between germline ends came to 11 bases. The CDR3 loop spans 13 amino acids.

V and J are TRBV5-1 and TRBJ1-2; 9 bases map to TRBD1. V shed 0 bases and J 6 bases; nucleotides not matched to a gene: 18. Looked up from germline, CDR1 is SGHRS and CDR2 is YFSETQ. The CDR3 is 19 amino acids. CDR3 region: CASSLGVPSPGTGRHGYTF. Here the CDR3 DNA reads TGCGCCAGCAGCTTGGGGGTCCCCTCCCCCGGGACAGGGAGGCATGGCTACACCTTC.

The chain couples TRBV15 to TRBJ1-4; perhaps TRBD1 as D (5 bases). Trimming removed 5 bases at V and 0 bases at J, with 13 bases between. CDR1 LNHNV and CDR2 YYDKDF come from the germline V gene (reference sequence). This CDR3 is 16 amino acids long. CDR3 loop: CATSGGLSATNEKLFF. As DNA, the CDR3 is TGTGCCACCAGCGGGGGACTGTCGGCAACTAATGAAAAACTGTTTTTT.

The chain uses TRBV7-3 and TRBJ2-7, with 10 bases identical to TRBD1. Germline lookup yields CDR1 SGHTA and CDR2 FQGTGA. The CDR3 has 14 amino acids. Trimming at V came to 4 bases and at J to 7 bases, leaving 7 bases not matched to a gene. CDR3 DNA: TGTGCCAGCAGCTCCGGGACAGGGGCGGAGGAGCAGTACTTC. This codes for CASSSGTGAEEQYF.

The chain is built from TRBV6-1 and TRBJ2-7; TRBD2 matches at 11 bases. The germline CDR1 and CDR2 sequences are MNHNS and SASEGT. The CDR3 loop spans 16 amino acids. The V gene end was trimmed by 4 bases and the J gene end by 2 bases; junction bases not matched to a gene: 7. The CDR3, as DNA: TGTGCCAGCAGTGGCCTAGCGGGGGGCCTGACCTACGAGCAGTACTTC. This translates into CASSGLAGGLTYEQYF.

V is TRBV30 and J is TRBJ2-5; D perhaps matches TRBD1 (6 bases). Germline values: CDR1 GTSNPN, CDR2 SVGIG (reference sequence). The CDR3 contains 13 residues. Trimming stripped 3 bases from V and 2 bases from J, with 10 bases between. Here the CDR3 reads CAWSGQQQETQYF. In DNA form, the CDR3 reads TGTGCCTGGAGCGGACAGCAGCAAGAGACCCAGTACTTC.

This clone occurred once. V and J are TRBV7-8 and TRBJ2-3, with a tentative D call TRBD2 (7 bases). Germline loops: CDR1 SGHVS, CDR2 FQNEAQ. Trimming cost V 5 bases and J 0 bases, with 18 bases left between them. The CDR3 loop spans 17 amino acids. CDR3 in amino acids: CASSPYIRGASTDTQYF. The CDR3 bases are TGTGCCAGCAGCCCATATATACGGGGGGCTAGCACAGATACGCAGTATTTT.